One sample yielded the 20 T cell receptor beta chains listed below, sequenced in a study of T cells in women clearing cervical HPV infection listed by TCRdb under 2018. The library was obtained by the immunoSEQ multiplex PCR assay. The table was pulled from immuneACCESS by TCRdb, which kept in-frame rearrangements only. Such tables lose some clones; where checked, under half of the loss comes from unresolved V genes, and the rest has no known cause. This specimen's table enumerates tens of thousands of clones. Roughly 6.3% of the sample comes from the top ten. The sample comprised blood buffy coat. The receptor set was obtained from a woman between 18 and 75 years old with a cervical HPV16 infection that either progressed to CIN3+ or cleared (not recorded which).

CDR3 bases read: TGTGCCAGCAGTGAATCTATGTCAGGCCCCTACGAG. Translating gives CASSESMSGPYE. The whole CDR3 is CASSESMSGPYEQYF. The V and J genes are TRBV6-1 and TRBJ2-7; D is uncertain. Coverage ceases 3 residues before the CDR3 finishes, and the germline J gene fills in the end. Germline V gene data show CDR1 as MNHNS and CDR2 as SASEGT. The germline V and J ends were trimmed by 2 bases and 2 bases, with 13 bases remaining between them. The CDR3 runs 15 residues.

As regards this clone: The read terminates 3 residues ahead of where the CDR3 ends, so the germline J gene completes it. The chain is built from TRBV13 and TRBJ2-4, with 9 bases identical to TRBD2. V gave up 4 bases and J gave up 6 bases; unmatched junction bases: 4. Germline V lookup: CDR1 PRHDT, CDR2 FYEKMQ (reference sequence). CDR3 size: 14 residues. CDR3 bases read: TGTGCCAGCAGCTCTGGACTAGCGCGAAACATT. Its protein is CASSSGLARNI. The full CDR3 protein is CASSSGLARNIQYF.

Points on this clone: The CDR3 end is not reached by the read, which stops 3 residues before it; the germline J gene fills it in. The genes are TRBV28 and TRBJ1-6; D unresolved. Germline assignment: CDR1 MDHEN and CDR2 SYDVKM. The CDR3 is made up of 17 amino acids. V lost 4 bases to trimming and J lost 9 bases, with 22 bases between them. This CDR3 is CASSSPWERRRGSPLHF. CDR3 bases read: TGTGCCAGCAGTTCCCCCTGGGAGCGGAGAAGAGGTTCACCC.

Partial CDR3 DNA: TGTGCCAGCTCACCCGGACAGGGGTCGAACACTGAA. Its translation is CASSPGQGSNTE. The full CDR3 sequence reads CASSPGQGSNTEAFF. V is TRBV18 and J is TRBJ1-1, with 9 bases identical to TRBD1. The CDR3 end lies 3 residues beyond the end of the read and is filled in from the germline J gene. This CDR3 is built from 15 residues. CDR1 KGHSH and CDR2 LQKENI come from the germline V gene. V lost 3 bases to trimming and J lost 1 base; unmatched junction nucleotides: 3.

A remark on this clone: Coverage ceases 3 residues before the CDR3 finishes, and the germline J gene fills in the end. This rearrangement joins TRBV6-2 or TRBV6-3 to TRBJ2-3, with D possibly being TRBD1 (6 bases). CDR3 length equals 16 residues. Looked up from germline, CDR1 is MNHEY and CDR2 is SVGEGT. Partial CDR3 DNA: TGTGCCAGCAGACCACAGGGATGGGGTAGCAATCAGCCG. Amino acids: CASRPQGWGSNQP. The full CDR3 sequence reads CASRPQGWGSNQPQYF.

A note on this clone: The read terminates 3 residues ahead of where the CDR3 ends, so the germline J gene completes it. The chain carries TRBV19 and TRBJ2-1; D remains ambiguous. The germline V gene encodes CDR1 LNHDA and CDR2 SQIVND (reference sequence). The CDR3 consists of 15 residues. Between the trimmed V and J ends, which lost 1 base and 8 bases, there was a span of 15 bases. CDR3 bases read: TGTGCCAGTAGTATAGGTGGTAGTCTCGCCGATGAG. Protein product: CASSIGGSLADE. The full CDR3 is CASSIGGSLADEQFF.

About this clone: The read ends 3 residues before the CDR3 terminus; that terminus is restored from the germline J gene. V and J are TRBV6-2 or TRBV6-3 and TRBJ1-2; a weak D match, TRBD1 (5 bases). This CDR3 contains 13 residues. CDR1 is MNHEY and CDR2 is SVGEGT in the germline V gene. CDR3 amino acids: CASREHTGDTYTF. Incomplete CDR3 DNA: TGTGCCAGCAGGGAACATACAGGAGATACC.

On this clone itself: The CDR3 end lies 3 residues beyond the end of the read and is filled in from the germline J gene. The V call is TRBV20-1, the J call TRBJ2-3, with 10 bases that match TRBD2. This CDR3 comprises 15 residues. V shed 0 bases and J 1 base; nucleotides not matched to a gene: 1. Germline V gene sequence: CDR1 DFQATT, CDR2 SNEGSKA (reference sequence). CDR3 residues: CSARDGLAGTDTQYF. The part of the CDR3 DNA that was read is TGCAGTGCTAGAGACGGACTAGCGGGCACAGATACG.

Note on this clone: The read ends 3 residues shy of where the CDR3 ends; the end is completed using the germline J gene. The rearrangement uses TRBV6-2 or TRBV6-3 and TRBJ1-5, with TRBD1 identical over 11 bases. The CDR3 runs to 16 residues. V gave up 2 bases and J gave up 6 bases; unmatched junction bases: 6. Germline CDR1 MNHEY, CDR2 SVGEGT. CDR3 amino acids: CASSYHPGQGGQPQHF. The part of the CDR3 DNA that was read is TGTGCCAGCAGTTACCATCCGGGACAGGGGGGTCAGCCC.

Notes on this clone: The DNA ends 3 residues before the CDR3 does, and the rest of the CDR3 is filled in from the germline J gene. The V gene is TRBV12-5, the J gene TRBJ2-3, with 13 bases aligning to TRBD2. In germline, CDR1 is LGHNT, CDR2 FRNRAP. V gave up 1 base and J gave up 2 bases; unmatched junction bases: 3. This CDR3 has 17 residues. This CDR3 reads CASGLGLAGGITDTQYF. The CDR3 DNA, read in part, is TGTGCTAGTGGTTTGGGACTAGCGGGAGGAATCACAGATACG.

Comment on this clone: The CDR3 extends 3 residues past the end of the read, so its final part is completed from the germline J gene. V usage is TRBV19 and J usage is TRBJ2-2; TRBD2 agrees at 10 bases. Germline loops: CDR1 LNHDA, CDR2 SQIVND (reference sequence). J was trimmed by 5 bases and V by 5 bases; bases with no gene match: 8. The CDR3 is 16 amino acids. The covered CDR3 bases are TGTGCCAGTAGTTCTACTAGCGGGGTGGTGACCGGGGAG. It codes for CASSSTSGVVTGE. The CDR3, in full, reads CASSSTSGVVTGELFF.

CDR3 DNA (partial): TGTGCCAGCAGCTCCTGGGGGGGGGTGGAGACG. Translating gives CASSSWGGVET. The complete CDR3 sequence is CASSSWGGVETQYF. The chain links TRBV5-6 to TRBJ2-3; 7 positions agree with TRBD2. Sequencing ends 3 residues short of the CDR3 end; the germline J gene provides the rest. The germline CDR1 and CDR2 sequences are SGHDT and YYEEEE. CDR3 length: 14 amino acids. Filled out from reference TRBV5-6 and TRBJ2-3, the complete variable domain reads DAGVTQSPTHLIKTRGQQVTLRCSPKSGHDTVSWYQQALGQGPQFIFQYYEEEERQRGNFPDRFSGHQFPNYSSELNVNALLLGDSALYLCASSSWGGVETQYFGPGTRLTVL.

Concerning this clone itself: The observed sequence ends 3 residues before the CDR3 terminus, with the missing tail filled in from the germline J gene. The chain joins TRBV7-9 to TRBJ1-1; tentative D call: TRBD1 (5 bases). CDR3 length equals 12 residues. The germline CDR1 and CDR2 sequences are SEHNR and FQNEAQ (reference sequence). This CDR3 reads CASSEQEREAFF. The CDR3 DNA, read in part, is TGTGCCAGCAGCGAACAGGAACGGGAG.

Regarding this clone: The sequence runs out 3 residues before the end of the CDR3; the remainder is reconstructed from the germline J gene. This chain joins TRBV19 and TRBJ1-4; D not certain. Trimming removed 0 bases from V and 7 bases from J, with 12 bases in between. CDR1 is LNHDA, CDR2 SQIVND, per germline (reference sequence). The CDR3 contains 15 residues. CDR3 loop: CASSIERGIGEKLFF. The sequenced part of the CDR3 DNA is TGTGCCAGTAGTATAGAACGGGGTATAGGTGAAAAA.

Concerning this clone: Read data end 3 residues before the CDR3 end; the end is taken from the germline J gene. The genes are TRBV18 and TRBJ1-2; D possibly corresponds to TRBD1 (5 bases). Germline V CDR1 and CDR2: KGHSH, LQKENI. The CDR3 is made up of 14 amino acids. The covered CDR3 bases are TGTGCCAGCTCACCGGGACTAACCTACAATGAC. Protein product: CASSPGLTYND. Given in full, the CDR3 is CASSPGLTYNDYTF. Based on the CDR3 plus reference TRBV18 and TRBJ1-2, the full variable domain is NAGVMQNPRHLVRRRGQEARLRCSPMKGHSHVYWYRQLPEEGLKFMVYLQKENIIDESGMPKERFSAEFPKEGPSILRIQQVVRGDSAAYFCASSPGLTYNDYTFGSGTRLTVV.

Worth noting for this clone: The read comes to an end 3 residues before the CDR3 does, leaving the germline J gene to fill in the end. The chain has TRBV5-1 and TRBJ1-1; the D gene is possibly TRBD1 (5 bases). Germline V gives CDR1 SGHRS, CDR2 YFSETQ. The CDR3 runs to 13 residues. Trimming took 2 bases from V and 4 from J, leaving 9 bases between them. CDR3 bases read: TGCGCCAGCAGCTTCTCAGGGTTCACTGAA. This translates into CASSFSGFTE. From start to end, the CDR3 is CASSFSGFTEAFF.

On this clone: The read halts 3 residues ahead of the CDR3 end, with the missing end drawn from the germline J gene. This chain uses TRBV5-1 with TRBJ2-2; 10 nucleotides agree with TRBD2. The ends lost 4 bases at V and 3 bases at J; junction bases unmatched: 3. Germline CDR1 SGHRS, CDR2 YFSETQ. CDR3 length equals 15 residues. The CDR3 spells CASSPAGGDTGELFF. The part of the CDR3 DNA that was read is TGCGCCAGCAGCCCAGCGGGAGGGGACACCGGGGAG.

Comment on this clone: One junction end does not reproduce the germline sequence, and a read error may be involved. The sample has other DNA sequences that encode this CDR3 too. The sequenced part of the CDR3 DNA is TGCGCCAGCACTAAAGGGGCAGACTCTGGAAACACG. Its translation: CASTKGADSGNT. The full CDR3 sequence reads CASTKGADSGNTIYF. The chain combines TRBV5-1 with TRBJ1-3; the D gene is possibly TRBD1 (5 bases). The read halts 3 residues ahead of the CDR3 end, with the missing end drawn from the germline J gene. Per the germline V gene, CDR1 is SGHRS and CDR2 is YFSETQ. CDR3 length: 15 residues.

Notes on this clone: The read terminates 3 residues before the CDR3 end, so the remaining end is supplied by the germline J gene. The rearrangement joins TRBV5-1 to TRBJ2-3; D is perhaps TRBD1 (6 bases). The CDR3 extends over 14 amino acids. Germline lookup yields CDR1 SGHRS and CDR2 YFSETQ. CDR3 in amino acids: CASSFGQSQETQYF. The CDR3 DNA, read in part, is TGCGCCAGCAGCTTCGGACAGAGCCAAGAGACG.

In regard to this clone: Read data end 3 residues before the CDR3 end; the end is taken from the germline J gene. The chain carries TRBV7-4 and TRBJ2-3; 9 bases fit TRBD2. The CDR3 contains 17 residues. Germline V gives CDR1 SGHVT, CDR2 SQSDAQ. V trimming: 5 bases; J trimming: 4 bases; junction bases outside the gene matches: 13. The part of the CDR3 DNA that was read is TGTGCCAGCAGCCGGGGGGGTAGCGGGAGATTCGCAGATACG. Protein product: CASSRGGSGRFADT. In full, the CDR3 is CASSRGGSGRFADTQYF.